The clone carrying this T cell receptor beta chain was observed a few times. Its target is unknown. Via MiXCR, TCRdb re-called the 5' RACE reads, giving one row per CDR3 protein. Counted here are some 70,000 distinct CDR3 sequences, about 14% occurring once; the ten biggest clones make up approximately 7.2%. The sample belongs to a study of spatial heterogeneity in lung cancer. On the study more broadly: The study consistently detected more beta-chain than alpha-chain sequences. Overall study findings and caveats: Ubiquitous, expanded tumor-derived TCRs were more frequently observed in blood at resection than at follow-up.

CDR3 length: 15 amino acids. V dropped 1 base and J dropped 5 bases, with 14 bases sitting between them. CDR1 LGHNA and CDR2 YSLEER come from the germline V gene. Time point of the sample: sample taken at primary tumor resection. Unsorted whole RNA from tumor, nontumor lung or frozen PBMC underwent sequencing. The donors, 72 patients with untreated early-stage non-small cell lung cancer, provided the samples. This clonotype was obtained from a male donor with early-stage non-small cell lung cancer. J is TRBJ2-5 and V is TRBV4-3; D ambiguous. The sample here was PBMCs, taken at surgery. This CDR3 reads CASSQGFAAGETQYF. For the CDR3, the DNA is TGCGCCAGCAGCCAAGGATTCGCAGCCGGGGAGACCCAGTACTTC.